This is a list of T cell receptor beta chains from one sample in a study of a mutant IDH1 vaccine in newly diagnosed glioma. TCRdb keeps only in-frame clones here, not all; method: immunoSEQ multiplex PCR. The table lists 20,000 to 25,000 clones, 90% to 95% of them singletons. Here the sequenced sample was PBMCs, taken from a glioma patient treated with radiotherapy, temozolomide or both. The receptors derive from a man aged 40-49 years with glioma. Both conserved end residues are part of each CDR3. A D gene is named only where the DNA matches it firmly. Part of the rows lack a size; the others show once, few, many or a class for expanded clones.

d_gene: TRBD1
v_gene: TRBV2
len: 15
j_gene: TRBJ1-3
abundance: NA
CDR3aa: CASRTGVFSGNTIYF
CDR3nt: TGTGCCTCACGGACAGGGGTGTTCTCCGGAAACACCATATATTTT

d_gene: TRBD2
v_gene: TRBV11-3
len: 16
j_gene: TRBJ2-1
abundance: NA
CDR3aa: CASSLLEAGRRNEQFF
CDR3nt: TGTGCCAGCAGCTTACTTGAAGCGGGGCGGAGGAATGAGCAGTTCTTC

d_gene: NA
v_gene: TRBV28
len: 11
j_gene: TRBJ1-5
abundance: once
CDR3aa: CASSQGQPQHF
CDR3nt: TGTGCCAGCAGTCAGGGACAGCCCCAGCATTTT

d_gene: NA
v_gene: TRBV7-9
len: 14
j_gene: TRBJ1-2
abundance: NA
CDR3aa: CASSQLESHYGYTF
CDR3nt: TGTGCCAGCAGCCAACTTGAGTCTCACTATGGCTACACCTTC

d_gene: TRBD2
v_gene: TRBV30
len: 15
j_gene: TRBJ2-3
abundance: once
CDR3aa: CAWSIGGTSTDTQYF
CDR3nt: TGTGCCTGGAGTATCGGGGGGACTAGCACAGATACGCAGTATTTT

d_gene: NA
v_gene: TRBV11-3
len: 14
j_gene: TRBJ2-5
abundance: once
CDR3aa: CASSPQLAWETQYF
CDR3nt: TGTGCCAGCAGCCCTCAACTTGCGTGGGAGACCCAGTACTTC

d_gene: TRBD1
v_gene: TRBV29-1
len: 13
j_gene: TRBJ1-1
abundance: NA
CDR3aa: CSVARTGDTEAFF
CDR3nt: TGCAGCGTTGCTAGGACAGGGGACACTGAAGCTTTCTTT

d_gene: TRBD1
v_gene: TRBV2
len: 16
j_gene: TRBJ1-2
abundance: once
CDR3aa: CASSVPSPGQGVGYTF
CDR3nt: TGTGCCAGCAGTGTCCCGTCCCCGGGACAGGGTGTTGGCTACACCTTC

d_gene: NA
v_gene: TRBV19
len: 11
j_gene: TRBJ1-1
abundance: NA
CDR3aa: CASNQPTGAFF
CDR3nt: TGTGCCAGTAATCAGCCCACGGGAGCTTTCTTT

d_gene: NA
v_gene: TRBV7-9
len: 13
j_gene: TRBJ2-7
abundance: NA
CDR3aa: CASSPDQSYEQYF
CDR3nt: TGTGCCAGCAGCCCAGATCAGAGCTACGAGCAGTACTTC

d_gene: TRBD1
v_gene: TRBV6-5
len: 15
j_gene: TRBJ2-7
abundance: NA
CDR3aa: CASSYRQGGSAEQYF
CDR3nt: TGTGCCAGCAGTTATCGACAGGGGGGGTCAGCCGAGCAGTACTTC

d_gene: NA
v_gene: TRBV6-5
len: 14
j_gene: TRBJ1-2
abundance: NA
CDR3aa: CASSYSTDLYGYTF
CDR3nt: TGTGCCAGCAGTTACTCGACTGACCTTTATGGCTACACCTTC